This TCR beta chain was sequenced during a study of blood T cell repertoires in COVID-19. Study in general: T cells, B-cell-depleted T cells, or PBMCs provided the cDNA or gDNA that served as material.

TCRdb's table, derived via immunoSEQ multiplex PCR, lists solely in-frame clones and lacks some. Among some 87,000 clones listed, around 81% were seen once. Germline V gives CDR1 SEHNR, CDR2 FQNEAQ (reference sequence). The CDR3 totals 13 residues. Trimming cost V 4 bases and J 4 bases; bases outside gene matches: 3. The receptor comes from a man over 45 who had recovered from COVID-19. The sequencing input was peripheral blood. The chain joins TRBV7-9 to TRBJ1-1, with TRBD1 matching over 7 bases. The CDR3 here is CASSSQGSTEAFF. CDR3 DNA sequence: TGTGCCAGCAGCTCACAGGGGAGCACTGAAGCTTTCTTT.